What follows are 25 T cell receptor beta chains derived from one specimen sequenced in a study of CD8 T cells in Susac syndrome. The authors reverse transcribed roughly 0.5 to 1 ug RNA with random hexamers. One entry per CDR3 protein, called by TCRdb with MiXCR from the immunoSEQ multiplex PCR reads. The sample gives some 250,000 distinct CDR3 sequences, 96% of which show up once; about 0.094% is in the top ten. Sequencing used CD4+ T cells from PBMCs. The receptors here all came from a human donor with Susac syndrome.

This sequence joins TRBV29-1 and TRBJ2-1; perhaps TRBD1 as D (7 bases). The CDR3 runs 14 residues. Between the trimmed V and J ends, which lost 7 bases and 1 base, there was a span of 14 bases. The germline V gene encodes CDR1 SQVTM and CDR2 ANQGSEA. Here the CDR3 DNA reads TGCAGCGCCCAACCAGGGGGGTCCTACAATGAGCAGTTCTTC. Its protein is CSAQPGGSYNEQFF.

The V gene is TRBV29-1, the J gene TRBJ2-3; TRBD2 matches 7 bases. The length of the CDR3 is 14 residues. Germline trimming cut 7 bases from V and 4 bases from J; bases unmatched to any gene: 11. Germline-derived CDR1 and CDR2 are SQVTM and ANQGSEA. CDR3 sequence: CSALAGESADTQYF. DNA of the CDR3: TGCAGCGCCCTTGCGGGAGAGTCGGCAGATACGCAGTATTTT.

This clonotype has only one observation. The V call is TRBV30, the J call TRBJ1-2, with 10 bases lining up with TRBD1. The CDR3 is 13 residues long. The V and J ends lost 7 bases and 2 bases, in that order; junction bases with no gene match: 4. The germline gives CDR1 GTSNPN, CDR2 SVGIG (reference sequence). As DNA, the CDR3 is TGTGCCTCTTGGACAGGGGGAAACTATGGCTACACCTTC. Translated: CASWTGGNYGYTF.

In nucleotides, the CDR3 is TGCAGTGCTAGAGATGGCGCTAGAAGGTGGGATGAGCAGTTCTTC. Its translation is CSARDGARRWDEQFF. The chain couples TRBV20-1 to TRBJ2-1; no clear D gene. CDR3 length equals 15 residues. The germline gives CDR1 DFQATT, CDR2 SNEGSKA (reference sequence). The V end lost 0 bases, the J end lost 8 bases, and 17 bases lay between the germline ends.

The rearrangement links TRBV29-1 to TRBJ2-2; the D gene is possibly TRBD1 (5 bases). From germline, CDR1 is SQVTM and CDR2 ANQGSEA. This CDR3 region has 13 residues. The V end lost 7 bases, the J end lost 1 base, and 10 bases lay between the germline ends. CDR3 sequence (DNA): TGCAGCGGAGGACACATGAACACCGGGGAGCTGTTTTTT. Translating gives CSGGHMNTGELFF.

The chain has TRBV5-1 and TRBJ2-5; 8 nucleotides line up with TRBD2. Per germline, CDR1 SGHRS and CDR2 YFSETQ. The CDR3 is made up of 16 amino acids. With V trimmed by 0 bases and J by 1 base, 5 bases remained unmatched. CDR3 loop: CASSLEPSGGQETQYF. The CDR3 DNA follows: TGCGCCAGCAGCTTGGAACCCAGCGGGGGCCAAGAGACCCAGTACTTC.

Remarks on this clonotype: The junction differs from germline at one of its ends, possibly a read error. Here the CDR3 DNA reads TGCGCCAGCAGCTTCCCTGGAACGGGGACGGGGTACCAAAAGACCCAGTACTTC. Translated, it gives CASSFPGTGTGYQKTQYF. J is TRBJ2-5 and V is TRBV5-1; possibly TRBD1 or TRBD2 for D (5 bases each). The CDR3 runs to 18 residues. Per germline, CDR1 SGHRS and CDR2 YFSETQ.

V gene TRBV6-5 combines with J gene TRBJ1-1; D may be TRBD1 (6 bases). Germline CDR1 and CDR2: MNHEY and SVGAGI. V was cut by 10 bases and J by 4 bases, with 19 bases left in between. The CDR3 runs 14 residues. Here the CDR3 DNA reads TGTGCCACCACAAACCAGGGGTTTGGCACTGAAGCTTTCTTT. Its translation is CATTNQGFGTEAFF.

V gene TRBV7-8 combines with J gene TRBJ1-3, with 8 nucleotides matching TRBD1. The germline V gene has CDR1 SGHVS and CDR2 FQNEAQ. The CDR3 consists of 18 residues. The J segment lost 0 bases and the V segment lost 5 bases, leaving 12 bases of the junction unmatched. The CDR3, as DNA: TGTGCCAGCAGCCCAAGGACAGGGCCTGATGTCTCTGGAAACACCATATATTTT. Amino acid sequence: CASSPRTGPDVSGNTIYF.

DNA of the CDR3: TGTGCCAGCAGCGTTGATCCGACAACTAATGAAAAACTGTTTTTT. It yields the protein CASSVDPTTNEKLFF. The rearrangement joins TRBV9 to TRBJ1-4; D is ambiguous. Trimming stripped 2 bases from V and 0 bases from J, with 8 bases between. Looked up from germline, CDR1 is SGDLS and CDR2 is YYNGEE. This CDR3 region has 15 residues.

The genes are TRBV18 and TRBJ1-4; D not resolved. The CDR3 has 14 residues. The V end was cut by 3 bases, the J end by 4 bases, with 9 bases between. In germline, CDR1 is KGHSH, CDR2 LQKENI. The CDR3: CASSPTEVNEKLFF. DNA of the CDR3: TGTGCCAGCTCACCGACTGAAGTTAATGAAAAACTGTTTTTT. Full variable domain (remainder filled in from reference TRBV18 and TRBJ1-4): NAGVMQNPRHLVRRRGQEARLRCSPMKGHSHVYWYRQLPEEGLKFMVYLQKENIIDESGMPKERFSAEFPKEGPSILRIQQVVRGDSAAYFCASSPTEVNEKLFFGSGTQLSVL.

As DNA, the CDR3 is TGTGCCAGCAGCCTCAAAGAAGACTCCCCAGCCCAGTACTTC. Protein sequence: CASSLKEDSPAQYF. V gene TRBV9 combines with J gene TRBJ2-5; D gene ambiguous. Germline V gene data show CDR1 as SGDLS and CDR2 as YYNGEE. This CDR3 region has 14 residues. Trimming cost V 4 bases and J 9 bases, with 19 bases left between them.

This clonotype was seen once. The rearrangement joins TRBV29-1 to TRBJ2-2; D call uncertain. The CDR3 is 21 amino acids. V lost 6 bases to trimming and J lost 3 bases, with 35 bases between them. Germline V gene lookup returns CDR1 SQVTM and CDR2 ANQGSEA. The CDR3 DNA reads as TGCAGCGTCCCCGGTACACAGACCCCCCCCGCCCCAAAAAATGACACCGGGGAGCTGTTTTTT. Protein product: CSVPGTQTPPAPKNDTGELFF.

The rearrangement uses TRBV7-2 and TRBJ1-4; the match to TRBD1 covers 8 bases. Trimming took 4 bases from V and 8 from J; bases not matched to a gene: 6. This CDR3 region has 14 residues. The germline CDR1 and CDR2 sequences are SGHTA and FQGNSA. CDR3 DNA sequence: TGTGCCAGCAGCTCGATACAGGGGGGAGAAAAACTGTTTTTT. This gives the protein CASSSIQGGEKLFF.

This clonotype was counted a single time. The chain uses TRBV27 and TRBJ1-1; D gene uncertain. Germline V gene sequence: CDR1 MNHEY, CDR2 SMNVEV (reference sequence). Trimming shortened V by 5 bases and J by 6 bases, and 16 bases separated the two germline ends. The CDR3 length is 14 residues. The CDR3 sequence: CASSQTIRAAEAFF. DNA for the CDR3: TGTGCCAGCAGTCAGACGATTCGAGCCGCTGAAGCTTTCTTT.

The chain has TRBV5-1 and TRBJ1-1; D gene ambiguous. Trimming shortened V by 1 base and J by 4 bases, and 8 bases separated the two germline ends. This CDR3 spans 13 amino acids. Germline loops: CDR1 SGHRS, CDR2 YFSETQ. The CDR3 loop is CASSLSERTEAFF. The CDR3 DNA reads TGCGCCAGCAGCTTGAGCGAGCGCACTGAAGCTTTCTTT. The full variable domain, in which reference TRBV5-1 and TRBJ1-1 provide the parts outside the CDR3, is KAGVTQTPRYLIKTRGQQVTLSCSPISGHRSVSWYQQTPGQGLQFLFEYFSETQRNKGNFPGRFSGRQFSNSRSEMNVSTLELGDSALYLCASSLSERTEAFFGQGTRLTVV.

The CDR3 sequence: CASSFRYGGNEKLFF. The CDR3 region has the DNA TGTGCCAGCAGCTTCCGTTATGGTGGAAATGAAAAACTGTTTTTT. The chain employs TRBV13 and TRBJ1-4, with D unclear. V was trimmed by 3 bases and J by 5 bases, leaving 13 bases between them. From germline, CDR1 is PRHDT and CDR2 FYEKMQ (reference sequence). This CDR3 contains 15 residues.

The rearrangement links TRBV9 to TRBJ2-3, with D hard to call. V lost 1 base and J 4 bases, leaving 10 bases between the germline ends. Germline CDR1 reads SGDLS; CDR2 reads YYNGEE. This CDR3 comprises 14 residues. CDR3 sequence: CASSVPESADTQYF. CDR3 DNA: TGTGCCAGCAGCGTACCGGAGTCAGCAGATACGCAGTATTTT.

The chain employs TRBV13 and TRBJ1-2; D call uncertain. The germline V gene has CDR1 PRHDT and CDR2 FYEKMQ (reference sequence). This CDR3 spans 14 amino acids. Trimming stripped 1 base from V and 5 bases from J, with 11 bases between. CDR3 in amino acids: CASSLARQMYGYTF. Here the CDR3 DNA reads TGTGCCAGCAGCTTAGCGAGGCAGATGTATGGCTACACCTTC. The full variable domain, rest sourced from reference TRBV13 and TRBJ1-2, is AAGVIQSPRHLIKEKRETATLKCYPIPRHDTVYWYQQGPGQDPQFLISFYEKMQSDKGSIPDRFSAQQFSDYHSELNMSSLELGDSALYFCASSLARQMYGYTFGSGTRLTVV.

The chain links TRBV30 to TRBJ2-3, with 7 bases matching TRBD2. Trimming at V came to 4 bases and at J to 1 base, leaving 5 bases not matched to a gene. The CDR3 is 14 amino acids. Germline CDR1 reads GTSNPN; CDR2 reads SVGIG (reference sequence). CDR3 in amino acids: CAWKQRGGTDTQYF. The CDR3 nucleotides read TGTGCCTGGAAACAGCGGGGAGGCACAGATACGCAGTATTTT.

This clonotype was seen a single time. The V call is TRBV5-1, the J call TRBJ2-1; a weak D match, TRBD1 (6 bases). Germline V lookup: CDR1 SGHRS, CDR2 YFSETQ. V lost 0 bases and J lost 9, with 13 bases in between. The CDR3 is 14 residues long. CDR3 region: CASSLGTEFIEQFF. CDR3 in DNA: TGCGCCAGCAGCTTGGGGACAGAATTCATTGAGCAGTTCTTC. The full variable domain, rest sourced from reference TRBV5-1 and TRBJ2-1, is KAGVTQTPRYLIKTRGQQVTLSCSPISGHRSVSWYQQTPGQGLQFLFEYFSETQRNKGNFPGRFSGRQFSNSRSEMNVSTLELGDSALYLCASSLGTEFIEQFFGPGTRLTVL.

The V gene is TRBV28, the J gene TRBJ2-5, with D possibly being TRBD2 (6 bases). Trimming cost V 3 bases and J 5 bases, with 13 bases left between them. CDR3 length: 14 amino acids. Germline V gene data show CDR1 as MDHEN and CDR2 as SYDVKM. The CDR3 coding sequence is TGTGCCAGCAGTTTCTCGCGCGGGATGGAGACCCAGTACTTC. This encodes CASSFSRGMETQYF.

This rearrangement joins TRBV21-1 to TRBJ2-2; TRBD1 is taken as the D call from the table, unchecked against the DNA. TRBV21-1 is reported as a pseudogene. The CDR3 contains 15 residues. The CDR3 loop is CASSKWGGCTGELFF. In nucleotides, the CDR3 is TGTGCCAGCAGCAAATGGGGGGGTTGCACCGGGGAGCTGTTTTTT.

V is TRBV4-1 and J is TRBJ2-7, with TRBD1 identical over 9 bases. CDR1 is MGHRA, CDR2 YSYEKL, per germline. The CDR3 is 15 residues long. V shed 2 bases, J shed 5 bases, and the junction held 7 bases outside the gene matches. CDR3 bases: TGCGCCAGCAGCCAACTTGGACAGGGGATTGACGAGCAGTACTTC. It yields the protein CASSQLGQGIDEQYF.

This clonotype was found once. The CDR3 region has the DNA TGTGCCAGCAGCCGCAAGGGGAACACTGAAGCTTTCTTT. Encoded protein: CASSRKGNTEAFF. The genes are TRBV3-1 and TRBJ1-1, with no clear D. CDR3 length: 13 amino acids. Germline loops: CDR1 LGHDT, CDR2 YNNKEL (reference sequence). Deletions cut 4 bases from V and 1 base from J, with 7 bases between.